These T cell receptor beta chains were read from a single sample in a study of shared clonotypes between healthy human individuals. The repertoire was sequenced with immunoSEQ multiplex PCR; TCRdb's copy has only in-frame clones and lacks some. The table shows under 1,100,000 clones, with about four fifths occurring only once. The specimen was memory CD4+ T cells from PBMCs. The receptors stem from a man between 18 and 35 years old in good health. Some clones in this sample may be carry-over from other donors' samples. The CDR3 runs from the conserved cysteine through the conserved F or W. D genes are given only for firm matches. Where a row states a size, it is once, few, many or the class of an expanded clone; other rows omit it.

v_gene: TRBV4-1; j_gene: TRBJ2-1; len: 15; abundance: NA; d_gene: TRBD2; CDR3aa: CASSQFTAGVNEQFF; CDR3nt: TGCGCCAGCAGCCAATTTACAGCGGGGGTCAATGAGCAGTTCTTC
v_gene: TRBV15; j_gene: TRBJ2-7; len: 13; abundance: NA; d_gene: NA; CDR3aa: CATSRQQGYEQYF; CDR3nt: TGTGCCACCAGCAGACAACAGGGATACGAGCAGTACTTC
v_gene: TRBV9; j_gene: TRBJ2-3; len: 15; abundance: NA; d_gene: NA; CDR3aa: CASSPQRRTTDTQYF; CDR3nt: TGTGCCAGCAGCCCCCAAAGGAGAACCACAGATACGCAGTATTTT
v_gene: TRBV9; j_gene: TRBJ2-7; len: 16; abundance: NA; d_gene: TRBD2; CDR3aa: CASSVVGGTSSHEQYF; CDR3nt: TGTGCCAGCAGCGTAGTGGGGGGGACTAGCAGCCACGAGCAGTACTTC
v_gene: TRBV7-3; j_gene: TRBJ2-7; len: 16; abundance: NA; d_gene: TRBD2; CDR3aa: CASSSLAGEIAREQYF; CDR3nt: TGTGCCAGCAGCTCCCTAGCGGGAGAAATAGCGCGCGAGCAGTACTTC
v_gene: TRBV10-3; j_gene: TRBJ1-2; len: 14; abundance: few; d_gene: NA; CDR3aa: CAISDGTTGRGYTF; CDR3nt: TGTGCCATCAGTGACGGAACTACAGGGAGGGGCTACACCTTC
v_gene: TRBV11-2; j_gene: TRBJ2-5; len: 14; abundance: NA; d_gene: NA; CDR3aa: CASRRQPNGETQYF; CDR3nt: TGTGCCAGCAGACGTCAGCCGAATGGGGAGACCCAGTACTTC
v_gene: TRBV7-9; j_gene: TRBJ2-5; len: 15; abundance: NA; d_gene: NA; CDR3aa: CASSSLGESGETQYF; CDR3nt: TGTGCCAGCAGCTCCCTGGGGGAGTCCGGAGAGACCCAGTACTTC
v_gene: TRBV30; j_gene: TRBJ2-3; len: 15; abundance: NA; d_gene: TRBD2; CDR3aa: CAWGWGGRTTDTQYF; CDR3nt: TGTGCCTGGGGTTGGGGCGGGAGAACCACAGATACGCAGTATTTT
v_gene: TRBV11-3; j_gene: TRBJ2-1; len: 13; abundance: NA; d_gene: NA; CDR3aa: CASSLAVANEQFF; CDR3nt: TGTGCCAGCAGCCTCGCGGTAGCCAATGAGCAGTTCTTC
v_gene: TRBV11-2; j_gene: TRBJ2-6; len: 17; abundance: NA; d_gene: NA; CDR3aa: CASSFLRGDSGANVLTF; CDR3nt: TGTGCCAGCAGCTTTCTCAGAGGGGACTCTGGGGCCAACGTCCTGACTTTC
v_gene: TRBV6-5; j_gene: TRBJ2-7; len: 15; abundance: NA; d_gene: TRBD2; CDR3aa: CASSLRLAGLYEQYF; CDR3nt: TGTGCCAGCAGTTTGCGACTAGCGGGCCTCTACGAGCAGTACTTC
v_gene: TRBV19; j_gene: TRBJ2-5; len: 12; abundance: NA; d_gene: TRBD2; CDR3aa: CASSTPRGAQYF; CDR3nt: TGTGCCAGTAGTACCCCCCGGGGGGCCCAGTACTTC
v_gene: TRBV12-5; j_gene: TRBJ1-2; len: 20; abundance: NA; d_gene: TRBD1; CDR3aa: CASGLFLRDRSNAAFYGYTF; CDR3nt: TGTGCTAGTGGTTTGTTTCTCCGGGACAGATCCAACGCTGCTTTCTATGGCTACACCTTC
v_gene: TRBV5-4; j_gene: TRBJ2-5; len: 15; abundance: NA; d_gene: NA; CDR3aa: CASSWGGGGSGTQYF; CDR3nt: TGTGCCAGCAGCTGGGGAGGTGGGGGGAGCGGGACCCAGTACTTC
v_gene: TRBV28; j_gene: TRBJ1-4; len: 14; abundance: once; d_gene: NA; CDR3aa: CASRSSGHGEKLFF; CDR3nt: TGTGCCAGCAGATCCTCGGGACATGGTGAAAAACTGTTTTTT
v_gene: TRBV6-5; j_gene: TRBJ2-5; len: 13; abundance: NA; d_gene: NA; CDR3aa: CASTLTGTETQYF; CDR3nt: TGTGCCAGCACCCTTACAGGGACGGAGACCCAGTACTTC
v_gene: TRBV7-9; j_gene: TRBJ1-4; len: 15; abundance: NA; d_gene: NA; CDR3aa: CASSFYRATNEKLFF; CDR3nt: TGTGCCAGCAGCTTTTACAGGGCAACTAATGAAAAACTGTTTTTT
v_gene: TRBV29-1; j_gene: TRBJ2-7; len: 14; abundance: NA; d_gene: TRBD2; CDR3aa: CSVRRLASPFEQYF; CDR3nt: TGCAGCGTAAGGAGACTAGCGTCTCCATTTGAGCAGTACTTC
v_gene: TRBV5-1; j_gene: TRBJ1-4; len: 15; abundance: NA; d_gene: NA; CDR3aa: CASSTLGPGVEKLFF; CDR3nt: TGCGCCAGCAGCACCCTAGGACCGGGGGTCGAAAAACTGTTTTTT
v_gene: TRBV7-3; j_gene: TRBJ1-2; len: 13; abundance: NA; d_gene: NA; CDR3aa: CASRSEGNYGYTF; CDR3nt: TGTGCCAGCAGGTCTGAAGGAAACTATGGCTACACCTTC
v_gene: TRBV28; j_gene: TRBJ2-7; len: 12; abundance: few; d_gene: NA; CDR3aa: CASRRGSYEQYF; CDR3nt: TGTGCCAGCAGACGCGGCTCCTACGAGCAGTACTTC
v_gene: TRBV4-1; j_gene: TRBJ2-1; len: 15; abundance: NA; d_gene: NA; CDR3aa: CASSQESVKAVGQFF; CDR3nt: TGCGCCAGCAGCCAAGAATCCGTGAAGGCGGTGGGGCAGTTCTTC
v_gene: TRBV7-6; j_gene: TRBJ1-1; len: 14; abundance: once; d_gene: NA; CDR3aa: CASSHPGDGTEAFF; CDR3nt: TGTGCCAGCAGCCACCCAGGGGATGGCACTGAAGCTTTCTTT
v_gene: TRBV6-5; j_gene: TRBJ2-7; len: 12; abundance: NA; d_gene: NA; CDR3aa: CASRSSTYEQYF; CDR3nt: TGTGCCAGCAGATCATCAACCTACGAGCAGTACTTC
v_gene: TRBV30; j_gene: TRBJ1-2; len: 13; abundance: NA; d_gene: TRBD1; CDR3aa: CAWSQGANYGYTF; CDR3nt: TGTGCCTGGAGTCAGGGGGCCAACTATGGCTACACCTTC
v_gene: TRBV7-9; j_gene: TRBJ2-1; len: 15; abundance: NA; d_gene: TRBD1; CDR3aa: CASSHRQGVNNEQFF; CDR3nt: TGTGCCAGCAGCCATCGACAGGGGGTTAACAATGAGCAGTTCTTC
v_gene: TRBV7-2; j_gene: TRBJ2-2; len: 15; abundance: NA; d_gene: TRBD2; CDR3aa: CASSSPSGSNGELFF; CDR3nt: TGTGCCAGCAGCTCACCGAGCGGGAGTAACGGGGAGCTGTTTTTT
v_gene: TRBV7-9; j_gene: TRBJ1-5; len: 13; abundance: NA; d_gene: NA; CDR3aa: CASSSISGQPQHF; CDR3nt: TGTGCCAGCAGCTCTATTTCGGGTCAGCCCCAGCATTTT
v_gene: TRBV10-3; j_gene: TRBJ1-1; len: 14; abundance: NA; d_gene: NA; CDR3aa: CAITLGGGNTEAFF; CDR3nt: TGTGCCATCACGTTAGGTGGGGGGAACACTGAAGCTTTCTTT
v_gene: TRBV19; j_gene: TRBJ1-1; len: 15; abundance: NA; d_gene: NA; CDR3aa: CASSIDLAGGTEAFF; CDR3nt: TGTGCCAGTAGTATAGATCTGGCGGGGGGGACTGAAGCTTTCTTT
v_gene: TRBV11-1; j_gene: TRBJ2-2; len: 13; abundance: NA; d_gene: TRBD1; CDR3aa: CASSHGTGGGLFF; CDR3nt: TGTGCCAGCAGCCACGGGACAGGGGGCGGACTGTTTTTT
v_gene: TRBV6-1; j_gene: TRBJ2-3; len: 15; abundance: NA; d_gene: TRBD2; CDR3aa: CASSEIMGGEDTQYF; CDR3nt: TGTGCCAGCAGTGAAATAATGGGAGGGGAAGATACGCAGTATTTT
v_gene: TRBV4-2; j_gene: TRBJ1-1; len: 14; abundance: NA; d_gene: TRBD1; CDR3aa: CASSQEQGDTEAFF; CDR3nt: TGTGCCAGCAGCCAGGAACAGGGGGATACTGAAGCTTTCTTT
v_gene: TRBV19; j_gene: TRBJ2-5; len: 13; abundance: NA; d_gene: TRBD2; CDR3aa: CASSAGGPETQYF; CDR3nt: TGTGCCAGTAGTGCGGGAGGGCCAGAGACCCAGTACTTC
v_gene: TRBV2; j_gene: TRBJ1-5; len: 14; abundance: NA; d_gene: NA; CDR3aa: CASSDRGHNQPQHF; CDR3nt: TGTGCCAGCAGTGACCGGGGCCACAATCAGCCCCAGCATTTT
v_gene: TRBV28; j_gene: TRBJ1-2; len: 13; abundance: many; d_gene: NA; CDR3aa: CASRGSLNYGYTF; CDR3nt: TGTGCCAGCAGGGGCAGCCTTAACTATGGCTACACCTTC
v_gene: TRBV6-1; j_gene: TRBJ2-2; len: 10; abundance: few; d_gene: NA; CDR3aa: CASFPWELFF; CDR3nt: TGTGCCAGCTTCCCATGGGAGCTGTTTTTT
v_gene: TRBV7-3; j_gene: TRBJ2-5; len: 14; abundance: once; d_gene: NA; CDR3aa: CASSPTGGRETQYF; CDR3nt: TGTGCCAGCAGCCCGACGGGGGGCAGAGAGACCCAGTACTTC
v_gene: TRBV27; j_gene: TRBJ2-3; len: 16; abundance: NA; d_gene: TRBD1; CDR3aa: CASSLGDRVGTDTQYF; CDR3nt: TGTGCCAGCAGTTTAGGGGACAGGGTAGGCACAGATACGCAGTATTTT
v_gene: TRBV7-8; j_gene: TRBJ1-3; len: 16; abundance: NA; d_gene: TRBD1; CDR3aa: CASSWDRSYSGNTIYF; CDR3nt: TGTGCCAGCAGCTGGGACAGGTCGTACTCTGGAAACACCATATATTTT
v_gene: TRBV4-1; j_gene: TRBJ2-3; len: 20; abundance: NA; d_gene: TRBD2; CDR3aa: CASRRLTTGGPNRGTDTQYF; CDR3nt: TGCGCCAGCAGACGGTTAACTACGGGAGGCCCCAACAGAGGCACAGATACGCAGTATTTT
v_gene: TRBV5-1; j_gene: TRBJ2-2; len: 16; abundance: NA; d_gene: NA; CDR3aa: CASSLERGQNTGELFF; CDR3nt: TGCGCCAGCAGCTTGGAGAGAGGACAGAACACCGGGGAGCTGTTTTTT
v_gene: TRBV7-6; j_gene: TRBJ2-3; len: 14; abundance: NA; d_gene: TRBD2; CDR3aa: CASTGGGSTDTQYF; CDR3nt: TGTGCCAGCACGGGAGGGGGTAGCACAGATACGCAGTATTTT
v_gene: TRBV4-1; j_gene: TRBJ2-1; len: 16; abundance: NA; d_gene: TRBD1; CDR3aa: CASSLRGRRTYNEQFF; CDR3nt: TGCGCCAGCAGCCTCAGGGGGAGACGAACCTACAATGAGCAGTTCTTC
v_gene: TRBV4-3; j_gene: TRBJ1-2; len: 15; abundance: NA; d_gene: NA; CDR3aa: CASSQEGRTYYGYTF; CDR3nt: TGCGCCAGCAGCCAAGAGGGCAGGACCTACTATGGCTACACCTTC
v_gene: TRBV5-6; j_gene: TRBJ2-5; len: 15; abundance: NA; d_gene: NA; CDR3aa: CASSLDRDREETQYF; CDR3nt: TGTGCCAGCAGCTTGGATCGGGATCGGGAAGAGACCCAGTACTTC
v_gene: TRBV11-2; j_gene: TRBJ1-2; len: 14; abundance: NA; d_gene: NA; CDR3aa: CASSSIPRGAGYTF; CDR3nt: TGTGCCAGCAGCTCCATCCCCCGGGGCGCGGGCTACACCTTC
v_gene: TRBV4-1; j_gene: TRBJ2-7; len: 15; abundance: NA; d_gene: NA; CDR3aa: CASSQDTRGRPEQYF; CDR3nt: TGCGCCAGCAGCCAAGATACCCGGGGGCGGCCTGAGCAGTACTTC